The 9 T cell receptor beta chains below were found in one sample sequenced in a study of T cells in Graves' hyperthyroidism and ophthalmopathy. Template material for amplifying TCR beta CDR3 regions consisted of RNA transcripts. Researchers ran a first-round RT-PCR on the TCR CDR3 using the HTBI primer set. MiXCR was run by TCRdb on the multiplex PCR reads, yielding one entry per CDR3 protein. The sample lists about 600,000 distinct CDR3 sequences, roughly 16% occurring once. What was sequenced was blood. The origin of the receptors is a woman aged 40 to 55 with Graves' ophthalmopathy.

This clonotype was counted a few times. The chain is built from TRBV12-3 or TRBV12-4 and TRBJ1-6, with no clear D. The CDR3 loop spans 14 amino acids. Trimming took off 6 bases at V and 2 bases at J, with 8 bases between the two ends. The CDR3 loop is CASRTGTYNSPLHF. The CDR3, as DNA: TGTGCCAGCAGGACCGGGACCTATAATTCACCCCTCCACTTT.

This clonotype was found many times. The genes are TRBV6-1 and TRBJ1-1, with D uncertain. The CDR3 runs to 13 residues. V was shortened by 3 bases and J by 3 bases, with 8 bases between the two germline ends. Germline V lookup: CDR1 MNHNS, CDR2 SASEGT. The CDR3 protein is CASSDRTYTEAFF. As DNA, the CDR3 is TGTGCCAGCAGTGACAGGACCTACACTGAAGCTTTCTTT.

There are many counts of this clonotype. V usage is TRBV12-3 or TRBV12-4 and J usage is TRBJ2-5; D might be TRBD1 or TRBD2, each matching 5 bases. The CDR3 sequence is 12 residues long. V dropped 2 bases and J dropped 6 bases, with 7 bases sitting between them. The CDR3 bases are TGTGCCAGCAGTTTACCGGGGCAGACCCAGTACTTC. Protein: CASSLPGQTQYF.

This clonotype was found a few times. CDR3 sequence: CASSISVATSGAYQETQYF. CDR3 nucleotides: TGTGCCAGTAGTATCTCAGTTGCGACTAGCGGGGCTTACCAAGAGACCCAGTACTTC. This chain uses TRBV19 with TRBJ2-5; TRBD2 agrees at 11 bases. The CDR3 has 19 amino acids. The germline V gene encodes CDR1 LNHDA and CDR2 SQIVND (reference sequence). Trimming cost V 3 bases and J 0 bases; bases outside gene matches: 12.

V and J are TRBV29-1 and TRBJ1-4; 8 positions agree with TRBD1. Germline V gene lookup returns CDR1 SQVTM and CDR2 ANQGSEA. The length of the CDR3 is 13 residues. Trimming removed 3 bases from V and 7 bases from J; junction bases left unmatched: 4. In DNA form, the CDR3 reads TGCAGCGTTGACGGACAGGGAGGTGAAAAACTGTTTTTT. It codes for CSVDGQGGEKLFF.

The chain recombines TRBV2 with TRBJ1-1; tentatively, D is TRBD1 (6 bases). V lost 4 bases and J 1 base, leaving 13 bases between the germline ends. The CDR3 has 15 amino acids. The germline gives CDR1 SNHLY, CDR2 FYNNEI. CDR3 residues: CASSARGGRNTEAFF. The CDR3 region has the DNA TGTGCCAGCAGTGCCCGAGGGGGGCGGAACACTGAAGCTTTCTTT.

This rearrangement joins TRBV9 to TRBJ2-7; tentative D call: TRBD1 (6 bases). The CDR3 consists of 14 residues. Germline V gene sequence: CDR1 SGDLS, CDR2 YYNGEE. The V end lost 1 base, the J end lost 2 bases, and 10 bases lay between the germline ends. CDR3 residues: CASSVKTGPYEQYF. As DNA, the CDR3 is TGTGCCAGCAGCGTAAAGACAGGACCCTACGAGCAGTACTTC.

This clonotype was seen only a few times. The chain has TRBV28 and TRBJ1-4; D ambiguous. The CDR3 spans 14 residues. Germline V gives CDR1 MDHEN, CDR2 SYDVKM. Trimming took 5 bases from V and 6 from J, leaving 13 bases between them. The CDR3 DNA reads TGTGCCAGCAGTCGGTTCACCGGGGATGAAAAACTGTTTTTT. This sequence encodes CASSRFTGDEKLFF.

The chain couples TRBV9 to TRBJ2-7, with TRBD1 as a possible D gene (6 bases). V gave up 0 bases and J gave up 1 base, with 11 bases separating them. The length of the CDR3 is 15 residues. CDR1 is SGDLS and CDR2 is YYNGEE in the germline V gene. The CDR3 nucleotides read TGTGCCAGCAGCGTAGAACAGGGTGGTTCCTACGAGCAGTACTTC. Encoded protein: CASSVEQGGSYEQYF. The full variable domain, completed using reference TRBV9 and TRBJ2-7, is DSGVTQTPKHLITATGQRVTLRCSPRSGDLSVYWYQQSLDQGLQFLIQYYNGEERAKGNILERFSAQQFPDLHSELNLSSLELGDSALYFCASSVEQGGSYEQYFGPGTRLTVT.